This TCR beta chain was profiled in a study of T cell changes during pregnancy in multiple sclerosis (dated by TCRdb to the late 2010s). Regarding the study in general: In women with multiple sclerosis, the researchers looked at how the T cell repertoire shifted as pregnancy progressed.

Of note for this clone: Its binding antigen is unknown. Base qualities are missing; no much larger clone stands one base away.

The library was prepared using the immunoSEQ multiplex PCR assay. TCRdb obtained this table from immuneACCESS and retained in-frame rearrangements with V and J assigned. These tables miss some clones; where compared with another copy, unresolved V genes account for less than half of the shortfall, and the remainder is unexplained. The sample table records about 50,000 clones; roughly 91% of these occur just once. Clones ranked in the top ten supply approximately 0.27% of the sample. The V end loses 0 bases and the J end loses 5 bases, and a stretch of 18 bases separates them. Reading the germline V gene gives CDR1 SGHDT and CDR2 YYEEEE. The CDR3 contains 17 residues, cysteine and phenylalanine counted. Only CDR3 DNA is held: 51 bases, read in frame from base 1.

Source: CD4+ T cells from peripheral blood mononuclear cells, taken in the second trimester of pregnancy. This chain is built from TRBV5-6 and TRBJ2-4; the D segment could be TRBD2, given 6 matching bases. The clonotype comes from a female donor with multiple sclerosis, enrolled in a pregnancy study. The CDR3 amino acid sequence is: CASSLGGRLWAENIQYF. The sequenced DNA is TGTGCCAGCAGCTTGGGGGGGAGGCTCTGGGCAGAAAACATTCAGTACTTC.